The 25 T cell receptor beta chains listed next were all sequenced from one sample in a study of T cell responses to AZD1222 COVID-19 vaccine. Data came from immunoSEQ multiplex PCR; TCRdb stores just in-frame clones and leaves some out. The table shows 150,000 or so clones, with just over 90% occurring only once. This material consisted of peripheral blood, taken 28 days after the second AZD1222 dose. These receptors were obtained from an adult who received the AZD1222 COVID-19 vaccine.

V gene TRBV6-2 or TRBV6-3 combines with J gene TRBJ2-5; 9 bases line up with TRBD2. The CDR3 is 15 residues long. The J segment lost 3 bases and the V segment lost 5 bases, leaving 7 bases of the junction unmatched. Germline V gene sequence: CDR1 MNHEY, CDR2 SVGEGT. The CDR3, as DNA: TGTGCCAGCAGTCTTGCGGGGGGGGCCGAAGAGACCCAGTACTTC. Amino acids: CASSLAGGAEETQYF.

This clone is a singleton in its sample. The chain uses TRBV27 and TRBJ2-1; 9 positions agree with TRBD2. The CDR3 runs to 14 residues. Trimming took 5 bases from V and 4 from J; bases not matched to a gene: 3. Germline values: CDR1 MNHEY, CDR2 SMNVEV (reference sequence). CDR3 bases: TGTGCCAGCAGTGTTAGCGGGGGTTACAATGAGCAGTTCTTC. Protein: CASSVSGGYNEQFF.

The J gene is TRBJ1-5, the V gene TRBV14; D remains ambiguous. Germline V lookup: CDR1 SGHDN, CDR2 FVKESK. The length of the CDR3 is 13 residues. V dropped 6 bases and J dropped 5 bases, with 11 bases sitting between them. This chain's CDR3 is CASSRNRHQPQHF. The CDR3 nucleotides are TGTGCCAGCAGTCGAAACAGACATCAGCCCCAGCATTTT.

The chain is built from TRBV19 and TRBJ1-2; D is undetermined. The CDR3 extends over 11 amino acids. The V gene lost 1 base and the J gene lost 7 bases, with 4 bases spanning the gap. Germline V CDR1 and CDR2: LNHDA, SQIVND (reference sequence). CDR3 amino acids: CASSIGGGYTF. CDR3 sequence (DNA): TGTGCCAGTAGTATAGGTGGTGGCTACACCTTC. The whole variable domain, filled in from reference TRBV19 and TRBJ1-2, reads DGGITQSPKYLFRKEGQNVTLSCEQNLNHDAMYWYRQDPGQGLRLIYYSQIVNDFQKGDIAEGYSVSREKKESFPLTVTSAQKNPTAFYLCASSIGGGYTFGSGTRLTVV.

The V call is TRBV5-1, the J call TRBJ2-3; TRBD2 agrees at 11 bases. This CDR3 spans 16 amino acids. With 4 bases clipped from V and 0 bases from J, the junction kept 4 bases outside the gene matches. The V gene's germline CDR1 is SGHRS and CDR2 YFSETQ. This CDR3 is CASSHRTSGSTDTQYF. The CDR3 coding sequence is TGCGCCAGCAGCCACAGGACTAGCGGGAGCACAGATACGCAGTATTTT.

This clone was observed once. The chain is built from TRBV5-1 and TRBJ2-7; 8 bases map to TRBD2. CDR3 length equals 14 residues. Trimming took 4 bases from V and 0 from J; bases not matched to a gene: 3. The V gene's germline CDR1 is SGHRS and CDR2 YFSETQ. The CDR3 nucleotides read TGCGCCAGCAGCAGTGCGGGGGGCTCCTACGAGCAGTACTTC. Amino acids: CASSSAGGSYEQYF.

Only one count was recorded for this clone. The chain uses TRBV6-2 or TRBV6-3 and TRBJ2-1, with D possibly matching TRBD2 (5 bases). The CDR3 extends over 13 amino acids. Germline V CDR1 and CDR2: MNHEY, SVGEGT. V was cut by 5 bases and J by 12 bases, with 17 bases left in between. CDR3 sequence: CASSAGTPGRQFF. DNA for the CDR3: TGTGCCAGCAGTGCGGGCACCCCGGGTCGGCAGTTCTTC.

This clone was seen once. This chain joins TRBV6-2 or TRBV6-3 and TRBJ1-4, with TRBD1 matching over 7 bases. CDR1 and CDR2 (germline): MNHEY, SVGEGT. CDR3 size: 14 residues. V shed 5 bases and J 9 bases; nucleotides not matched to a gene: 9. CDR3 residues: CASSAGQLTKKLFF. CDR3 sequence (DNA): TGTGCCAGCAGTGCGGGACAGCTCACGAAAAAACTGTTTTTT.

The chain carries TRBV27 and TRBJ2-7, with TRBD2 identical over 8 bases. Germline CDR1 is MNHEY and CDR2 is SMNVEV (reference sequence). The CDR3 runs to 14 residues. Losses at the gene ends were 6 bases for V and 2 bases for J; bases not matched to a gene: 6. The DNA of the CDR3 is TGTGCCAGCAGCTTAGCGGGAACCACCTACGAGCAGTACTTC. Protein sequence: CASSLAGTTYEQYF.

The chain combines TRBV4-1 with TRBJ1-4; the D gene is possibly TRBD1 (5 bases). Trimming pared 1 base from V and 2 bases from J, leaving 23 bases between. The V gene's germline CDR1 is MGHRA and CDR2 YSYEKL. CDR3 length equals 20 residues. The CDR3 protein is CASSQVRIGHLAGTNEKLFF. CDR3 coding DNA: TGCGCCAGCAGCCAAGTTAGGATCGGCCACTTGGCAGGGACTAATGAAAAACTGTTTTTT.

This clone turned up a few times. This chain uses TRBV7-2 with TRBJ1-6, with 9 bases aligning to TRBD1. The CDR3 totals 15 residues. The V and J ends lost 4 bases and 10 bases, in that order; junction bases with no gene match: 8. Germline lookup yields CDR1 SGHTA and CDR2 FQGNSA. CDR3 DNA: TGTGCCAGCAGCTCGGGACAGGGCTTTGAGTCACCCCTCCACTTT. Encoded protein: CASSSGQGFESPLHF. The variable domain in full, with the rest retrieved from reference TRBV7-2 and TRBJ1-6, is GAGVSQSPSNKVTEKGKDVELRCDPISGHTALYWYRQSLGQGLEFLIYFQGNSAPDKSGLPSDRFSAERTGGSVSTLTIQRTQQEDSAVYLCASSSGQGFESPLHFGNGTRLTVT.

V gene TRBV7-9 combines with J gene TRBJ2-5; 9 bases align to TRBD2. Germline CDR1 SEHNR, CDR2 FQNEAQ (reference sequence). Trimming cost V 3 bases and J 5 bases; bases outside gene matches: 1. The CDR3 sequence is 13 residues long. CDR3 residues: CASSFTSGETQYF. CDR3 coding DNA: TGTGCCAGCAGCTTTACTAGCGGGGAGACCCAGTACTTC.

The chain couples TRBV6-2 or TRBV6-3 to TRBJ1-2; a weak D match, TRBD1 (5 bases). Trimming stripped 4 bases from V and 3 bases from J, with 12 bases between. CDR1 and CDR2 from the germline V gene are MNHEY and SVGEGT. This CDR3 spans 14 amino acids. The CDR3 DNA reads TGTGCCAGCAGTTTGGACTGGGACTACTATGGCTACACCTTC. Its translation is CASSLDWDYYGYTF.

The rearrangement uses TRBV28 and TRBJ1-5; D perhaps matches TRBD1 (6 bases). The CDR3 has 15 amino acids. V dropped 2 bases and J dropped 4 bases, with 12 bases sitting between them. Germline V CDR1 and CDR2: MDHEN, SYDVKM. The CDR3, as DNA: TGTGCCAGCAGTTTACGTTCAGGGGTGAATCAGCCCCAGCATTTT. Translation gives CASSLRSGVNQPQHF. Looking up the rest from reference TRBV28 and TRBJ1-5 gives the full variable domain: DVKVTQSSRYLVKRTGEKVFLECVQDMDHENMFWYRQDPGLGLRLIYFSYDVKMKEKGDIPEGYSVSREKKERFSLILESASTNQTSMYLCASSLRSGVNQPQHFGDGTRLSIL.

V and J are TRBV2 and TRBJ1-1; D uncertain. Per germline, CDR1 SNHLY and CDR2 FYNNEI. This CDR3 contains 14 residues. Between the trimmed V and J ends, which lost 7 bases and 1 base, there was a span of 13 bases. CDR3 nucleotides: TGTGCCAGCATGATCTTCGCAGGGAACACTGAAGCTTTCTTT. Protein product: CASMIFAGNTEAFF.

The CDR3 reads CASSYARPYTGELFF. The CDR3 DNA follows: TGTGCCAGCAGTTACGCCCGACCTTACACCGGGGAGCTGTTTTTT. The gene calls are TRBV6-5 and TRBJ2-2; D call uncertain. Looked up from germline, CDR1 is MNHEY and CDR2 is SVGAGI. The V end lost 2 bases, the J end lost 3 bases, and 10 bases lay between the germline ends. The CDR3 is 15 residues long.

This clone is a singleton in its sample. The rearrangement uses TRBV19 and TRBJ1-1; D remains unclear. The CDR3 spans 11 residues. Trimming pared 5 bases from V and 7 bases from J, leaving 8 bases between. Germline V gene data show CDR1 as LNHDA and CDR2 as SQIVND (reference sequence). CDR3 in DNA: TGTGCCAGTAGTGAGGGCAGTGAAGCTTTCTTT. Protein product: CASSEGSEAFF.

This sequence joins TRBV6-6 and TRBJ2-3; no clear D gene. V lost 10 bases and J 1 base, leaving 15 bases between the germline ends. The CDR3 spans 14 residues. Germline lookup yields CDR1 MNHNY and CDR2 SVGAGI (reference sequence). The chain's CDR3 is CAIASSSRTDTQYF. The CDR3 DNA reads TGTGCCATCGCGTCCTCTTCTCGCACAGATACGCAGTATTTT.

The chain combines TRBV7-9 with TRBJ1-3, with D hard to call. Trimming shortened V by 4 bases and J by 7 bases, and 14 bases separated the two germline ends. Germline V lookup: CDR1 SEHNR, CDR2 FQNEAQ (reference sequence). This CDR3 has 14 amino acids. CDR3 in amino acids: CASSSPVRGNTIYF. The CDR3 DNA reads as TGTGCCAGCAGCTCCCCGGTCCGCGGGAACACCATATATTTT. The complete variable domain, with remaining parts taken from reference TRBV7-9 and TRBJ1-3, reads DTGVSQNPRHKITKRGQNVTFRCDPISEHNRLYWYRQTLGQGPEFLTYFQNEAQLEKSRLLSDRFSAERPKGSFSTLEIQRTEQGDSAMYLCASSSPVRGNTIYFGEGSWLTVV.

The CDR3 sequence is CASSDSGGRYDIQYF. As DNA, the CDR3 is TGTGCCAGCAGTGACTCAGGGGGGAGGTACGACATTCAGTACTTC. This chain uses TRBV6-4 with TRBJ2-4; either TRBD1 or TRBD2 may fit D (6 bases each). Germline values: CDR1 MRHNA, CDR2 SNTAGT. The CDR3 totals 15 residues. V was trimmed by 0 bases and J by 8 bases, leaving 14 bases between them.

Here the CDR3 DNA reads TGTGCCAGCAGCCAACGTGGCACCGTCCTGGTGGGCTACACCTTC. It yields the protein CASSQRGTVLVGYTF. The V call is TRBV14, the J call TRBJ1-2; D unclear. V lost 2 bases to trimming and J lost 8 bases, with 18 bases between them. CDR3 size: 15 residues. Looked up from germline, CDR1 is SGHDN and CDR2 is FVKESK.

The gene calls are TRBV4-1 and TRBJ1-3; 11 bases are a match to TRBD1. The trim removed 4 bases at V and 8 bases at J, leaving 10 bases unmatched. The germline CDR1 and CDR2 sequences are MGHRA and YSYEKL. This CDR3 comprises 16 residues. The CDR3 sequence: CASSRRPGTGGYTIYF. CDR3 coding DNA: TGCGCCAGCAGCCGACGTCCCGGGACAGGGGGATACACCATATATTTT.

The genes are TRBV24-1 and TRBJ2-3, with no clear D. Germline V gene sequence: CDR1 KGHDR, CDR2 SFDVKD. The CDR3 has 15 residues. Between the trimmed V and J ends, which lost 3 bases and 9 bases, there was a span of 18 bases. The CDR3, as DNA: TGTGCCACCAGTGATCCCTCCTCGACGTCTGCCACGCAGTATTTT. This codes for CATSDPSSTSATQYF.

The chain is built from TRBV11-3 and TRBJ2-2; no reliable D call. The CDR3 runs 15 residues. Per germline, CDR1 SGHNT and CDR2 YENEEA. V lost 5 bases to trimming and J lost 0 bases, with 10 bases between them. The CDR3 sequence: CASSPGSSNTGELFF. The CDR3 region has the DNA TGTGCCAGCAGCCCCGGTAGTTCGAACACCGGGGAGCTGTTTTTT.

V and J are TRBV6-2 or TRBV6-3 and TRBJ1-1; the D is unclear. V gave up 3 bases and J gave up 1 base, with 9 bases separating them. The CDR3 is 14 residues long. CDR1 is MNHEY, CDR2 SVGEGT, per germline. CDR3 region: CASSYTTTNTEAFF. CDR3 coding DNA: TGTGCCAGCAGTTATACGACAACGAACACTGAAGCTTTCTTT.